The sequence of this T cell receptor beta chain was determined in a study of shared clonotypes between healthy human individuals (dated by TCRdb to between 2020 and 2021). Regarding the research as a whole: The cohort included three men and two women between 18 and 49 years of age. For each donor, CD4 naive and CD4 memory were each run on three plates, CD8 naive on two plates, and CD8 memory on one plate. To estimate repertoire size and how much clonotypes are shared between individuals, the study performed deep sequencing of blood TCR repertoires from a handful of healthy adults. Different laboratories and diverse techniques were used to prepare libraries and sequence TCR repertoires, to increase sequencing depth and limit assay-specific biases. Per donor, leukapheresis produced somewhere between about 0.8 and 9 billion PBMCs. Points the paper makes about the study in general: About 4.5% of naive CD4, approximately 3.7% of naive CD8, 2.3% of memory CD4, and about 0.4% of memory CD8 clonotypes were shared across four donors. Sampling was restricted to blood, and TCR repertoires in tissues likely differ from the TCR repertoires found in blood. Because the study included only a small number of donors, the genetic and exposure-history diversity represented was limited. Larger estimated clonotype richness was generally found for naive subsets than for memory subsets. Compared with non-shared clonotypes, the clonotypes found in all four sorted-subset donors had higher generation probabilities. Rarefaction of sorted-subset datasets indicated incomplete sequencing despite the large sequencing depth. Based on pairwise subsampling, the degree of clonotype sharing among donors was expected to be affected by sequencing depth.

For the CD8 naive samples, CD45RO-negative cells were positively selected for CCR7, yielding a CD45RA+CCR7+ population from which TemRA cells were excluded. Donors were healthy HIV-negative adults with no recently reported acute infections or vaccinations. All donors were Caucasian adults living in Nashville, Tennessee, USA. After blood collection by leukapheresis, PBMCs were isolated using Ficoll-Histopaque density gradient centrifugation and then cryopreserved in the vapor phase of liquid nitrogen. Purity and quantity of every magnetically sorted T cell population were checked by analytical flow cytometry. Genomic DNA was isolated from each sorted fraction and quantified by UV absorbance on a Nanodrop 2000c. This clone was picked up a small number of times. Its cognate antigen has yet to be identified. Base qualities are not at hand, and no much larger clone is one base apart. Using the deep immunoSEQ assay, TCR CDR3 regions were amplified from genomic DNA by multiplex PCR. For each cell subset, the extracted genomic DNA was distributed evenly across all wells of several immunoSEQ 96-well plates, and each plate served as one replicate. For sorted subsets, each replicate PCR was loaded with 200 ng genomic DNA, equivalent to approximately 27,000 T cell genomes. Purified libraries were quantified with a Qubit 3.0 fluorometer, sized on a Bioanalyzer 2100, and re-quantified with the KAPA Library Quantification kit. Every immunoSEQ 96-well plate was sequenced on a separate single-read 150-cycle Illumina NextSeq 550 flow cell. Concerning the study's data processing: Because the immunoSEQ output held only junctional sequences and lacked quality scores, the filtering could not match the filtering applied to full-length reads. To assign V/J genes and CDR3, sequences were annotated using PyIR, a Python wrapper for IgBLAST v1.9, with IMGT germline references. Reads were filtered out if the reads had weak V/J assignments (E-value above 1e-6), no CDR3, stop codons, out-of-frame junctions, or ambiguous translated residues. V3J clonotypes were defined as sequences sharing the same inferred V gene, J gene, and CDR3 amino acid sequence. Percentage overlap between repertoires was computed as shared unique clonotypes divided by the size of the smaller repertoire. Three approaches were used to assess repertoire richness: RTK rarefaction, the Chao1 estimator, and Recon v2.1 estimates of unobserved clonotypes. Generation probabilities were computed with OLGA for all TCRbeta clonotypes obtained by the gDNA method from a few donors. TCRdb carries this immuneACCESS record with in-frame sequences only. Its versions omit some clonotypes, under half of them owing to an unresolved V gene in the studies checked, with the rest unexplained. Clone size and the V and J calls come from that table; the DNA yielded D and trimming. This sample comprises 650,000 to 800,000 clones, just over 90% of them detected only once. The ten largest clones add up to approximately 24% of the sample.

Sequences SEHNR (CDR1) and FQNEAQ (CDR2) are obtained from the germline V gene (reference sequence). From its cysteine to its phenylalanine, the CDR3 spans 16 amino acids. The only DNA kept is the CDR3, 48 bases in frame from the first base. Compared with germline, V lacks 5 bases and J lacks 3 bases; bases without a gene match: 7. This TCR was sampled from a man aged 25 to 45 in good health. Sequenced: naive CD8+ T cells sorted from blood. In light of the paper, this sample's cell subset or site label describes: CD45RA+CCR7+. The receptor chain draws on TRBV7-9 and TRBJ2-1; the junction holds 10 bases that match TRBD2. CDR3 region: CASSLQREGVYNEQFF. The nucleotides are TGTGCCAGCAGCCTACAGCGGGAGGGAGTCTACAATGAGCAGTTCTTC.